These 27 T cell receptor beta chains were all obtained from the same sample, sequenced in a study of blood T cell repertoires in COVID-19. Sequencing used immunoSEQ multiplex PCR; TCRdb keeps in-frame clones, though not all of them. The sample records about 140,000 clones, roughly 80% being singletons. Material for sequencing was peripheral blood. Receptors originate from a man aged 50 to 59 with acute or convalescent COVID-19.

The chain carries TRBV9 and TRBJ2-3; 9 nucleotides match TRBD2. V trimming: 2 bases; J trimming: 4 bases; junction bases outside the gene matches: 5. CDR3 size: 15 residues. CDR1 SGDLS and CDR2 YYNGEE come from the germline V gene. The CDR3 protein is CASSVTSGHPDTQYF. The DNA for the CDR3 is TGTGCCAGCAGCGTGACTAGCGGTCACCCAGATACGCAGTATTTT.

This clone occurred once. V usage is TRBV28 and J usage is TRBJ2-1; 9 nucleotides agree with TRBD1. Germline CDR1 and CDR2: MDHEN and SYDVKM. The CDR3 is 14 residues long. J gave up 4 bases and V 10 bases, and 8 bases lay outside the gene matches. DNA for the CDR3: TGTGCCACCGACCTTGGGACAGGGTACAATGAGCAGTTCTTC. This encodes CATDLGTGYNEQFF. The variable domain in full, completed from reference TRBV28 and TRBJ2-1, reads DVKVTQSSRYLVKRTGEKVFLECVQDMDHENMFWYRQDPGLGLRLIYFSYDVKMKEKGDIPEGYSVSREKKERFSLILESASTNQTSMYLCATDLGTGYNEQFFGPGTRLTVL.

This clone was recorded only once. The chain has TRBV5-6 and TRBJ2-1, with D perhaps matching TRBD1 (5 bases). The CDR3 length is 13 residues. From germline, CDR1 is SGHDT and CDR2 YYEEEE. V gave up 0 bases and J gave up 5 bases, with 6 bases separating them. The CDR3 bases are TGTGCCAGCAGCTTGGAAGGGGACAATGAGCAGTTCTTC. This encodes CASSLEGDNEQFF.

The chain combines TRBV5-1 with TRBJ1-2, with D unclear. The length of the CDR3 is 16 residues. Germline CDR1 SGHRS, CDR2 YFSETQ. V lost 4 bases, J lost 5 bases, and 21 bases lay in between. The CDR3 sequence is CASSLEGTKITYGYTF. Written as DNA, the CDR3 is TGCGCCAGCAGCCTCGAGGGCACTAAAATTACATATGGCTACACCTTC.

The CDR3, as DNA: TGTGCCAGCTCACGAACAGGGGGAGAGACCCAGTACTTC. Its protein product is CASSRTGGETQYF. The chain is built from TRBV18 and TRBJ2-5; 8 bases line up with TRBD1. Germline CDR1 reads KGHSH; CDR2 reads LQKENI. V gave up 4 bases and J gave up 4 bases; unmatched junction bases: 2. The CDR3 spans 13 residues.

This chain joins TRBV10-2 and TRBJ1-5; D is ambiguous. The CDR3 is made up of 14 amino acids. CDR1 is WSHSY and CDR2 is SAAADI in the germline V gene. With 2 bases removed from V and 3 bases from J, the gap between germline ends came to 8 bases. This CDR3 reads CASSEASYNQPQHF. CDR3 sequence (DNA): TGCGCCAGCAGTGAGGCGAGTTACAATCAGCCCCAGCATTTT.

The chain employs TRBV5-1 and TRBJ2-5; possibly TRBD1 for D (5 bases). Germline V gene lookup returns CDR1 SGHRS and CDR2 YFSETQ. Trimming stripped 0 bases from V and 0 bases from J, with 6 bases between. This CDR3 is 14 amino acids long. CDR3 bases: TGCGCCAGCAGCTTGGGACAGTACCAAGAGACCCAGTACTTC. Translation: CASSLGQYQETQYF.

The chain uses TRBV24-1 and TRBJ2-1, with a tentative D call TRBD1 (5 bases). There are 13 residues in the CDR3. CDR1 and CDR2 (germline): KGHDR, SFDVKD. Trimming took off 7 bases at V and 8 bases at J, with 14 bases between the two ends. CDR3 region: CATSPADSDEQFF. The DNA for the CDR3 is TGTGCCACCAGCCCCGCCGACAGCGATGAGCAGTTCTTC.

The chain uses TRBV18 and TRBJ1-2, with 8 positions matching TRBD1. Germline CDR1 is KGHSH and CDR2 is LQKENI. V shed 3 bases and J 2 bases; nucleotides not matched to a gene: 5. CDR3 length equals 15 residues. Here the CDR3 reads CASSPGTGENYGYTF. The CDR3 DNA sequence: TGTGCCAGCTCACCCGGGACAGGCGAAAACTATGGCTACACCTTC.

This clone was detected only a few times. The chain couples TRBV27 to TRBJ1-6; no firm D call. V was cut by 10 bases and J by 8 bases, with 18 bases left in between. The CDR3 consists of 14 residues. The germline V gene encodes CDR1 MNHEY and CDR2 SMNVEV (reference sequence). Here the CDR3 DNA reads TGTGCCACTTCCCCGCGGGATAGGGATTCACCCCTCCACTTT. It specifies CATSPRDRDSPLHF.

As for this clone: Additional DNA sequences in this sample encode the identical CDR3. This chain links TRBV6-5 with TRBJ1-1; D is uncertain. The germline V and J ends were trimmed by 0 bases and 0 bases, with 5 bases remaining between them. This CDR3 region has 14 residues. CDR1 and CDR2 (germline): MNHEY, SVGAGI. For the CDR3, the DNA is TGTGCCAGCAGTTACTCGGCAGTGAACACTGAAGCTTTCTTT. This gives the protein CASSYSAVNTEAFF.

This chain connects TRBV20-1 to TRBJ2-7, with TRBD1 identical over 8 bases. CDR1 DFQATT and CDR2 SNEGSKA come from the germline V gene (reference sequence). The CDR3 length is 15 residues. The V segment lost 3 bases and the J segment 3 bases; nucleotides outside the gene matches: 10. The CDR3 is CSASKPSGTGYEQYV. The CDR3 region has the DNA TGCAGTGCTAGTAAACCCTCCGGGACAGGCTACGAGCAGTACGTC.

This chain uses TRBV28 with TRBJ2-3; D is undetermined. The germline V gene has CDR1 MDHEN and CDR2 SYDVKM. The CDR3 is made up of 15 amino acids. V lost 5 bases to trimming and J lost 2 bases, with 14 bases between them. In nucleotides, the CDR3 is TGTGCCAGCAGTGCTCCCTCTGAGCTCACAGATACGCAGTATTTT. Translation gives CASSAPSELTDTQYF.

The J gene is TRBJ1-6, the V gene TRBV5-6; TRBD1 matches 10 bases. Losses at the gene ends were 4 bases for V and 6 bases for J; bases not matched to a gene: 1. This CDR3 contains 14 residues. Germline V lookup: CDR1 SGHDT, CDR2 YYEEEE. CDR3 nucleotide sequence: TGTGCCAGCAGCGGACAGGGGGGTAATTCACCCCTCCACTTT. Amino acid sequence: CASSGQGGNSPLHF.

The V and J genes are TRBV10-3 and TRBJ1-1, with D perhaps TRBD1 (5 bases). This CDR3 has 14 amino acids. In germline, CDR1 is ENHRY, CDR2 SYGVKD. The V end was cut by 0 bases, the J end by 5 bases, with 10 bases between. The CDR3 region has the DNA TGTGCCATCAGTGAGTCGGGGGGTTGGACTGAAGCTTTCTTT. It specifies CAISESGGWTEAFF.

The chain combines TRBV5-1 with TRBJ1-1; D might be TRBD1 (5 bases). Looked up from germline, CDR1 is SGHRS and CDR2 is YFSETQ. V lost 4 bases to trimming and J lost 4 bases, with 17 bases between them. This CDR3 region has 15 residues. The CDR3 sequence is CASSPDRERGTEAFF. CDR3 bases: TGCGCCAGCAGCCCCGATAGGGAAAGGGGCACTGAAGCTTTCTTT.

This chain connects TRBV4-1 to TRBJ2-1; a possible D gene is TRBD1 (6 bases). The germline CDR1 and CDR2 sequences are MGHRA and YSYEKL. The CDR3 extends over 14 amino acids. V lost 0 bases, J lost 7 bases, and 10 bases lay in between. The CDR3 loop reads CASSQDQGWNEQFF. As DNA, the CDR3 is TGCGCCAGCAGCCAAGACCAGGGGTGGAATGAGCAGTTCTTC.

The chain couples TRBV9 to TRBJ1-5, with TRBD1 identical over 8 bases. This CDR3 has 15 residues. CDR1 SGDLS and CDR2 YYNGEE come from the germline V gene. Unmatched junction bases numbered 4, after V lost 3 bases and J lost 2 bases. The CDR3 loop is CASSADRGGNQPQHF. The CDR3 DNA reads TGTGCCAGCAGCGCCGACAGGGGTGGCAATCAGCCCCAGCATTTT.

This chain uses TRBV27 with TRBJ1-6, with 8 bases fitting TRBD1. CDR3 length: 16 amino acids. Germline CDR1 MNHEY, CDR2 SMNVEV (reference sequence). J was trimmed by 10 bases and V by 8 bases; bases with no gene match: 16. CDR3 sequence reads: CASRPRQGKNHSPLHF. CDR3 sequence (DNA): TGTGCCAGCCGACCAAGACAGGGGAAGAATCACTCACCCCTCCACTTT.

The V gene is TRBV6-5, the J gene TRBJ2-2, with a tentative D call TRBD2 (6 bases). Trimming stripped 10 bases from V and 1 base from J, with 13 bases between. CDR3 length: 14 amino acids. The V gene's germline CDR1 is MNHEY and CDR2 SVGAGI. The CDR3 here is CATSGEVNTGELFF. The CDR3, as DNA: TGTGCCACGTCGGGGGAAGTGAACACCGGGGAGCTGTTTTTT.

V and J are TRBV2 and TRBJ1-6, with D perhaps TRBD1 (5 bases). The V end lost 4 bases, the J end lost 10 bases, and 20 bases lay between the germline ends. This CDR3 spans 16 amino acids. Germline values: CDR1 SNHLY, CDR2 FYNNEI. The CDR3 bases are TGTGCCAGCAGTGTACAGGCGGGACGAGGAATCTCACCCCTCCACTTT. This gives the protein CASSVQAGRGISPLHF.

V gene TRBV19 combines with J gene TRBJ2-5; 12 bases map to TRBD2. The CDR3 runs 15 residues. Germline CDR1 reads LNHDA; CDR2 reads SQIVND (reference sequence). V shed 5 bases, J shed 2 bases, and the junction held 3 bases outside the gene matches. The CDR3 protein is CASSFGLAGQETQYF. In DNA form, the CDR3 reads TGTGCCAGTAGTTTCGGACTAGCGGGACAAGAGACCCAGTACTTC.

The chain joins TRBV5-8 to TRBJ2-3; D uncertain. The V end lost 0 bases, the J end lost 1 base, and 6 bases lay between the germline ends. The CDR3 is 14 residues long. In germline, CDR1 is SGHTS, CDR2 YDEGEE. The CDR3 is CASSLGRGTDTQYF. The CDR3 nucleotides read TGTGCCAGCAGCTTGGGACGGGGCACAGATACGCAGTATTTT.

The J gene is TRBJ1-1, the V gene TRBV11-2; 9 bases map to TRBD1. Germline V gives CDR1 SGHAT, CDR2 FQNNGV. The CDR3 loop spans 17 amino acids. V lost 2 bases to trimming and J lost 0 bases; unmatched junction nucleotides: 7. Here the CDR3 reads CASSLRPGQGMNTEAFF. DNA of the CDR3: TGTGCCAGCAGCTTAAGGCCCGGACAGGGGATGAACACTGAAGCTTTCTTT.

The V and J genes are TRBV7-6 and TRBJ2-3, with 7 bases matching TRBD1. The junction had 6 bases not matched to a gene; V was cut back by 1 base and J by 8 bases. CDR1 is SGHVS, CDR2 FNYEAQ, per germline. The CDR3 contains 14 residues. The CDR3 sequence is CASSLEQGWGTQYF. In nucleotides, the CDR3 is TGTGCCAGCAGCTTAGAACAGGGGTGGGGTACGCAGTATTTT.

The rearrangement uses TRBV30 and TRBJ2-7, with 13 bases fitting TRBD2. V shed 3 bases, J shed 3 bases, and the junction held 5 bases outside the gene matches. The germline V gene encodes CDR1 GTSNPN and CDR2 SVGIG (reference sequence). The CDR3 is 15 residues long. CDR3 region: CAWSGLAGANYEQYF. CDR3 coding DNA: TGTGCCTGGAGCGGACTAGCGGGGGCCAACTACGAGCAGTACTTC.

The chain employs TRBV28 and TRBJ1-5, with D maybe TRBD1 (6 bases). V was cut by 6 bases and J by 7 bases, with 13 bases left in between. CDR1 MDHEN and CDR2 SYDVKM come from the germline V gene. The CDR3 has 13 amino acids. The CDR3: CASSLMTGQPQHF. CDR3 sequence (DNA): TGTGCCAGCAGCCTGATGACAGGCCAGCCCCAGCATTTT.